This T cell receptor (beta chain) was captured by sequencing in a study of CD4 T cells in relation to SARS-CoV-2 and coronaviruses. A remark on this clone: What it binds is not known.

CD4+ T cells from unexposed donors were obtained before the COVID-19 pandemic (2011-2018). The cells were cultured for approximately ten days before CD4+ T cells were isolated. Sequenced by immunoSEQ multiplex PCR; TCRdb stores in-frame clones only, minus some. Here the sample spans about 12,000 clones, approximately 69% being singletons. The sequencing input was CD4+ T cells from PBMCs, cultured in vitro. This receptor was taken from a human donor in good health.

The CDR3 DNA is TGTGCCAGCAATCCGACTAGCGGGGGGCCCTACGAGCAGTACTTC. Its protein is CASNPTSGGPYEQYF. The V call is TRBV6-5, the J call TRBJ2-7; 13 nucleotides match TRBD2. V dropped 7 bases and J dropped 2; count of bases not matched to a gene: 5. Germline V CDR1 and CDR2: MNHEY, SVGAGI. The CDR3 contains 15 residues.